This passage covers 17 T cell receptor beta chains from one sample sequenced in a study of T cell clonality in common variable immunodeficiency. Overall study findings and caveats: Common variable immunodeficiency TCR beta sequences reportedly had fewer deletions and N-nucleotide insertions.

These TCRs are of unknown antigen specificity. Generated by immunoSEQ multiplex PCR, the TCRdb table keeps only in-frame clones and is missing some. The sample counts 35,000 or so clones, none seen once; the ten largest own 5.5% to 7%. Specimen: peripheral blood mononuclear cells. These receptors all come from a human donor with common variable immunodeficiency.

This clone was detected many times. The CDR3 goes on 3 residues after the read ends, and that part is filled in from the germline J gene. The chain is built from TRBV6-4 and TRBJ2-1; TRBD2 matches at 14 bases. The CDR3 totals 21 residues. Germline V gene lookup returns CDR1 MRHNA and CDR2 SNTAGT. V lost 0 bases to trimming and J lost 0 bases; unmatched junction nucleotides: 10. The CDR3 sequence is CASSDSPGLAGVQLSYNEQFF. The covered CDR3 bases are TGTGCCAGCAGTGACTCCCCGGGACTAGCGGGGGTCCAGCTCTCCTACAATGAG.

With respect to this clone: The CDR3 end is not reached by the read, which stops 3 residues before it; the germline J gene fills it in. The V and J genes are TRBV20-1 and TRBJ2-7; D possibly corresponds to TRBD1 (5 bases). The CDR3 covers 14 residues. Germline lookup yields CDR1 DFQATT and CDR2 SNEGSKA (reference sequence). Trimming left V 0 bases short and J 2 bases short, with 11 bases between. The part of the CDR3 DNA that was read is TGCAGTGCTAGAGATCGGCAGGGTGCCTACGAG. Protein product: CSARDRQGAYE. The CDR3 as a whole reads CSARDRQGAYEQYF.

This clone was counted only a few times. Read sequence stops 3 residues before the CDR3 end, and the germline J gene provides the missing end. V is TRBV19 and J is TRBJ1-1, with D perhaps TRBD1 (6 bases). CDR1 LNHDA and CDR2 SQIVND come from the germline V gene (reference sequence). V was shortened by 3 bases and J by 2 bases, with 7 bases between the two germline ends. The CDR3 consists of 13 residues. CDR3 in amino acids: CASSMDSNTEAFF. The CDR3 bases that were read are TGTGCCAGTAGTATGGACAGTAACACTGAA. Full variable domain (missing parts from reference TRBV19 and TRBJ1-1): DGGITQSPKYLFRKEGQNVTLSCEQNLNHDAMYWYRQDPGQGLRLIYYSQIVNDFQKGDIAEGYSVSREKKESFPLTVTSAQKNPTAFYLCASSMDSNTEAFFGQGTRLTVV.

This clone was detected ten times or more. The read ends 3 residues before the CDR3 terminus; that terminus is restored from the germline J gene. The chain couples TRBV18 to TRBJ2-3; 14 bases match TRBD2. The CDR3 sequence is 17 residues long. The V gene end was trimmed by 4 bases and the J gene end by 6 bases; junction bases not matched to a gene: 9. Looked up from germline, CDR1 is KGHSH and CDR2 is LQKENI. The CDR3 is CASSRGLAGGRADTQYF. Partial CDR3 DNA: TGTGCCAGCTCACGAGGACTAGCGGGGGGTCGGGCGGATACG.

This clone was counted only a few times. Read data end 3 residues before the CDR3 end; the end is taken from the germline J gene. The J gene is TRBJ1-2, the V gene TRBV11-2; TRBD1 agrees at 10 bases. V shed 1 base and J 4 bases; nucleotides not matched to a gene: 3. Germline V gene data show CDR1 as SGHAT and CDR2 as FQNNGV. The CDR3 length is 15 residues. The CDR3 reads CASSLGGTGVYGYTF. Partial CDR3 DNA: TGTGCCAGCAGCTTAGGAGGGACAGGGGTCTATGGC.

Relative to its sample, this clone is medium-sized. The CDR3 end falls 3 residues outside the read, so it is completed with the germline J gene. The V and J genes are TRBV4-1 and TRBJ1-1; TRBD1 matches 7 bases. The CDR3 covers 15 residues. CDR1 MGHRA and CDR2 YSYEKL come from the germline V gene. The CDR3 here is CASSQDGTVGGKAFF. The part of the CDR3 DNA that was read is TGCGCCAGCAGCCAAGATGGGACAGTAGGCGGTAAA.

This clone was detected many times. With the read ending 3 residues before the CDR3 end, the germline J gene is used to fill in that end. The V gene is TRBV7-3, the J gene TRBJ2-1, with a tentative D call TRBD1 (5 bases). This CDR3 region has 15 residues. V lost 3 bases, J lost 6 bases, and 15 bases lay in between. Germline V gene data show CDR1 as SGHTA and CDR2 as FQGTGA. The CDR3 loop is CASSLGQVSLNEQFF. Partial CDR3 DNA: TGTGCCAGCAGCTTGGGGCAGGTTTCCCTCAATGAG.

Points on this clone: The CDR3 end falls 3 residues outside the read, so it is completed with the germline J gene. This chain uses TRBV18 with TRBJ1-3; D call uncertain. The germline V gene encodes CDR1 KGHSH and CDR2 LQKENI. The CDR3 consists of 16 residues. Trimming shortened V by 6 bases and J by 5 bases, and 20 bases separated the two germline ends. Incomplete CDR3 DNA: TGTGCCAGCTCGTTTACATCCGGGTCCTCGAGAAACACC. Protein sequence: CASSFTSGSSRNT. The whole CDR3 sequence reads CASSFTSGSSRNTIYF. The full variable domain, completed using reference TRBV18 and TRBJ1-3, is NAGVMQNPRHLVRRRGQEARLRCSPMKGHSHVYWYRQLPEEGLKFMVYLQKENIIDESGMPKERFSAEFPKEGPSILRIQQVVRGDSAAYFCASSFTSGSSRNTIYFGEGSWLTVV.

As concerns this clone: The sequence runs out 3 residues before the end of the CDR3; the remainder is reconstructed from the germline J gene. The rearrangement joins TRBV10-2 to TRBJ1-2, with D possibly TRBD1 on 5 matching bases. This CDR3 region has 16 residues. In germline, CDR1 is WSHSY, CDR2 SAAADI. Between the trimmed V and J ends, which lost 0 bases and 6 bases, there was a span of 17 bases. This CDR3 reads CASSESGGALHNGYTF. The part of the CDR3 DNA that was read is TGCGCCAGCAGTGAGTCCGGAGGGGCGCTTCATAATGGC.

This clone was counted only a few times. The read ends 3 residues early relative to the CDR3; the germline J gene fills the gap. The rearrangement uses TRBV7-3 and TRBJ1-1, with 9 bases lining up with TRBD1. This CDR3 contains 14 residues. Trimming at V came to 5 bases and at J to 1 base, leaving 2 bases not matched to a gene. The V gene's germline CDR1 is SGHTA and CDR2 FQGTGA. The CDR3 protein is CASSAGQGNTEAFF. CDR3 DNA (partial): TGTGCCAGCAGCGCGGGACAGGGGAACACTGAA.

Concerning this clone: The read halts 3 residues ahead of the CDR3 end, with the missing end drawn from the germline J gene. V and J are TRBV7-9 and TRBJ2-1; TRBD1 aligns across 10 bases. The germline gives CDR1 SEHNR, CDR2 FQNEAQ (reference sequence). CDR3 size: 15 residues. Trimming cost V 5 bases and J 9 bases; bases outside gene matches: 10. The CDR3 region is CASSPGTGVVGEQFF. Partial CDR3 DNA: TGTGCCAGCAGCCCTGGGACAGGGGTGGTAGGTGAG.

In regard to this clone: The read terminates 3 residues before the CDR3 end, so the remaining end is supplied by the germline J gene. The chain carries TRBV7-8 and TRBJ1-1; D call uncertain. The CDR3 totals 14 residues. Germline V lookup: CDR1 SGHVS, CDR2 FQNEAQ. V lost 5 bases and J 2 bases, leaving 12 bases between the germline ends. CDR3 DNA, as far as it was read: TGTGCCAGCAGCCCAAGGGCCGCCAACACTGAA. Amino acids: CASSPRAANTE. The entire CDR3 sequence reads CASSPRAANTEAFF.

This clone appeared a few times. The missing CDR3 end, 3 residues past where the read stops, is filled in from the germline J gene. The chain joins TRBV7-6 to TRBJ2-2; a possible D gene is TRBD2 (6 bases). Germline CDR1 SGHVS, CDR2 FNYEAQ. V lost 3 bases, J lost 5 bases, and 13 bases lay in between. The length of the CDR3 is 15 residues. CDR3 bases read: TGTGCCAGCAGCTTGAGGACGGGGAGGACCGGGGAG. Its translation: CASSLRTGRTGE. The full-length CDR3 reads as CASSLRTGRTGELFF.

This clone was seen a few times. The CDR3 end falls 3 residues outside the read, so it is completed with the germline J gene. J is TRBJ1-5 and V is TRBV2; possibly TRBD1 for D (6 bases). Trimming stripped 4 bases from V and 2 bases from J, with 18 bases between. Germline values: CDR1 SNHLY, CDR2 FYNNEI. The length of the CDR3 is 17 residues. This CDR3 reads CASSGSRGEPGNQPQHF. CDR3 DNA (partial): TGTGCCAGCAGTGGCAGCAGGGGCGAACCTGGCAATCAGCCC.

In its sample, this clone was seen many times. Sequencing ends 3 residues short of the CDR3 end; the germline J gene provides the rest. V and J are TRBV7-7 and TRBJ2-1, with 7 bases lining up with TRBD2. V lost 1 base, J lost 4 bases, and 7 bases stayed unmatched. This CDR3 region has 16 residues. Germline values: CDR1 SSHAT, CDR2 FNYEAQ (reference sequence). CDR3 region: CASSLDCGGGYNEQFF. The covered CDR3 bases are TGTGCCAGCAGCTTAGACTGCGGCGGGGGATACAATGAG.

On this clone: The CDR3 is cut off 3 residues early in the read; its end comes from the germline J gene. The rearrangement joins TRBV7-9 to TRBJ1-3; 8 nucleotides agree with TRBD1. The V segment lost 5 bases and the J segment 2 bases; nucleotides outside the gene matches: 2. The CDR3 consists of 14 residues. CDR1 and CDR2 from the germline V gene are SEHNR and FQNEAQ (reference sequence). The DNA read from the CDR3 is TGTGCCAGCAGCGAGGACAGGGCTGGAAACACC. Translated, it gives CASSEDRAGNT. The full CDR3 is CASSEDRAGNTIYF. The full variable domain, rest sourced from reference TRBV7-9 and TRBJ1-3, is DTGVSQNPRHKITKRGQNVTFRCDPISEHNRLYWYRQTLGQGPEFLTYFQNEAQLEKSRLLSDRFSAERPKGSFSTLEIQRTEQGDSAMYLCASSEDRAGNTIYFGEGSWLTVV.

The CDR3 reads CASATGGTAEAFF. The sequenced part of the CDR3 DNA is TGTGCCAGTGCGACAGGGGGGACGGCGGAA. J is TRBJ1-1 and V is TRBV19; TRBD1 matches 9 bases. Read sequence stops 3 residues before the CDR3 end, and the germline J gene provides the missing end. The length of the CDR3 is 13 residues. Germline V lookup: CDR1 LNHDA, CDR2 SQIVND (reference sequence).